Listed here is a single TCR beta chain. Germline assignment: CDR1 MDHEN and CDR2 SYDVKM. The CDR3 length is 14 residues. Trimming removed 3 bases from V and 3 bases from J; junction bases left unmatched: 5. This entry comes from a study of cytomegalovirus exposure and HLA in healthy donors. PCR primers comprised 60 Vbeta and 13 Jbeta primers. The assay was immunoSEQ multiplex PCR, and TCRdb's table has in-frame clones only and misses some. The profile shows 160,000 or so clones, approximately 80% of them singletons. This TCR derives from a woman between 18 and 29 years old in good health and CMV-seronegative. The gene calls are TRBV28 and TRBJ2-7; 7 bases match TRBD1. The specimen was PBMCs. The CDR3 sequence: CASSLTGLIYEQYF. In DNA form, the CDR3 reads TGTGCCAGCAGTTTGACAGGGTTGATCTACGAGCAGTACTTC.